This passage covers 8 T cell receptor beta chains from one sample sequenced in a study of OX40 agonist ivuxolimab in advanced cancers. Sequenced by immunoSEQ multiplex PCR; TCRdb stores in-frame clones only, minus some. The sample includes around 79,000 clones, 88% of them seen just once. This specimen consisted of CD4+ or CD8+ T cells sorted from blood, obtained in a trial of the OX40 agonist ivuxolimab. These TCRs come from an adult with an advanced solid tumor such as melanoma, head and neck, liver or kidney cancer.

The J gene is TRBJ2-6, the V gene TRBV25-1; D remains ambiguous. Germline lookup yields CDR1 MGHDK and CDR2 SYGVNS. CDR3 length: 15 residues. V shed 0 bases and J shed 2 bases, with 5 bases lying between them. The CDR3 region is CASSEYRAGANVLTF. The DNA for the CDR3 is TGTGCCAGCAGTGAATACCGCGCTGGGGCCAACGTCCTGACTTTC.

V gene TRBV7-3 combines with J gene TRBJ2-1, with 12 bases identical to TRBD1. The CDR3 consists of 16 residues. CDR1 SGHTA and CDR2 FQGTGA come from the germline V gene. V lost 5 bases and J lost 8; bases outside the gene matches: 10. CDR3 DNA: TGTGCCAGCAGCGCGATGGGAGGGACAGGGGGCTATGAGCAGTTCTTC. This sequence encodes CASSAMGGTGGYEQFF.

In nucleotides, the CDR3 is TGTGCCAGCAGCTTGCGACAGTTTAAAGAAAAACTGTTTTTT. It is translated as CASSLRQFKEKLFF. This chain uses TRBV5-6 with TRBJ1-4; D is possibly TRBD1 (5 bases). Germline V gene data show CDR1 as SGHDT and CDR2 as YYEEEE. The CDR3 is made up of 14 amino acids. V was shortened by 1 base and J by 8 bases, with 12 bases between the two germline ends.

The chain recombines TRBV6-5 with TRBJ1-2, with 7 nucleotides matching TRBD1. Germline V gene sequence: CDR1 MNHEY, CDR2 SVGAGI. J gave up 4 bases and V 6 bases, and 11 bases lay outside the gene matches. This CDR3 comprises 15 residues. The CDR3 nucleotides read TGTGCCAGCAGGCACCGAGGGGGCGCGGGCTATGGCTACACCTTC. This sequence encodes CASRHRGGAGYGYTF.

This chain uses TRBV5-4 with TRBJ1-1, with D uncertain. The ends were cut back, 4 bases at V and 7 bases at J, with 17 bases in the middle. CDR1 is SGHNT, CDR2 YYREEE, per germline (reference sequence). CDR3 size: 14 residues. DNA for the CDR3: TGTGCCAGCAGCCTTACAAACCGGCCCTTTGAAGCTTTCTTT. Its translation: CASSLTNRPFEAFF.

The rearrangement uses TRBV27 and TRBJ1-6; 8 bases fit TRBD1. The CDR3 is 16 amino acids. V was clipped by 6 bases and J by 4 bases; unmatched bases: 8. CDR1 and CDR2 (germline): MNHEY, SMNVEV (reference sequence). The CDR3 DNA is TGTGCCAGCAGATATAACGGACAGGGTTATAATTCACCCCTCCACTTT. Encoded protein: CASRYNGQGYNSPLHF.

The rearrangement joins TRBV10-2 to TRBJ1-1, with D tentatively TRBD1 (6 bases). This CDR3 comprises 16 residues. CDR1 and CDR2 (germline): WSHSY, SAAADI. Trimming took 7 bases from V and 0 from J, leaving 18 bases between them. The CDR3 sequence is CASKNGQFNMNTEAFF. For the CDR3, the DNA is TGCGCCAGCAAAAATGGACAGTTTAACATGAACACTGAAGCTTTCTTT.

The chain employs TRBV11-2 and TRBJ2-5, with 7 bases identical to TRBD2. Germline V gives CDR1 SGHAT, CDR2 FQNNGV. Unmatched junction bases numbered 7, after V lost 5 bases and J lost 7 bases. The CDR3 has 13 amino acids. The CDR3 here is CASSPRDYGTQYF. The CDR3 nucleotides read TGTGCCAGCAGCCCCCGGGACTATGGGACCCAGTACTTC.